These 8 T cell receptor beta chains share one sample of origin, sequenced in a study of T-cell reconstitution after alpha-beta-depleted transplantation in children. Unique molecular identifiers were built into the TCRbeta library. Using its own MiXCR run on the PCR reads, TCRdb lists one record per CDR3 protein. The data contain approximately 640,000 distinct CDR3 sequences, approximately 17% of them singletons. The sample here was PBMCs from the stem cell graft donor, taken from the stem cell graft. Receptors were obtained from a human donor who donated a stem cell graft to a child with acute myeloid leukemia.

V and J are TRBV20-1 and TRBJ1-2; TRBD1 might be the D (6 bases). In germline, CDR1 is DFQATT, CDR2 SNEGSKA (reference sequence). This CDR3 has 15 residues. V lost 3 bases and J 8 bases, leaving 22 bases between the germline ends. The CDR3 protein is CSARPGHSTIWGYTF. The CDR3 bases are TGCAGTGCTAGGCCGGGACATTCTACGATCTGGGGCTACACCTTC.

This clonotype was picked up many times. This chain joins TRBV20-1 and TRBJ2-1, with D perhaps assigned TRBD1 or TRBD2 (7 bases each). In germline, CDR1 is DFQATT, CDR2 SNEGSKA (reference sequence). The CDR3 totals 15 residues. V was cut by 3 bases and J by 5 bases, with 17 bases left in between. The CDR3 loop reads CSASDAGDSNNEQFF. The DNA of the CDR3 is TGCAGTGCTAGTGACGCGGGGGACAGCAACAATGAGCAGTTCTTC.

This clonotype was seen at least ten times. This CDR3 is CASSLSQNSPLHF. In DNA, the CDR3 is TGTGCCAGCAGCCTATCGCAGAATTCACCCCTCCACTTT. The chain uses TRBV7-2 and TRBJ1-6; unclear D gene. The CDR3 spans 13 residues. Germline lookup yields CDR1 SGHTA and CDR2 FQGNSA. Between the trimmed V and J ends, which lost 5 bases and 7 bases, there was a span of 9 bases.

This clonotype was detected only a few times. This chain connects TRBV20-1 to TRBJ2-3, with 11 positions matching TRBD2. Trimming took 0 bases from V and 0 from J; bases not matched to a gene: 11. Germline V gene data show CDR1 as DFQATT and CDR2 as SNEGSKA (reference sequence). This CDR3 spans 19 amino acids. The CDR3 DNA reads as TGCAGTGCTAGAGATGTTCGGAGACTAGCGGGGCTTAGCACAGATACGCAGTATTTT. Translating it yields CSARDVRRLAGLSTDTQYF.

This clonotype was counted many times. This rearrangement joins TRBV5-1 to TRBJ2-1; 8 nucleotides match TRBD2. Germline loops: CDR1 SGHRS, CDR2 YFSETQ. Trimming cost V 3 bases and J 15 bases; bases outside gene matches: 8. The CDR3 totals 12 residues. CDR3 sequence reads: CASSSPGLGPFF. The CDR3 region has the DNA TGCGCCAGCAGCTCGCCGGGACTAGGACCGTTCTTC.

This clonotype has ten or more counts. V gene TRBV20-1 combines with J gene TRBJ2-7, with a possible D match to TRBD2 (5 bases). Germline V gene lookup returns CDR1 DFQATT and CDR2 SNEGSKA (reference sequence). This CDR3 has 14 residues. V lost 6 bases, J lost 5 bases, and 20 bases lay in between. The CDR3 DNA is TGCAGTGCGTTCCCGGGGAGAACTGAGAACGAGCAGTACTTC. This encodes CSAFPGRTENEQYF.

The chain recombines TRBV13 with TRBJ1-1, with 8 bases identical to TRBD1. V shed 5 bases, J shed 0 bases, and the junction held 5 bases outside the gene matches. Germline V gene data show CDR1 as PRHDT and CDR2 as FYEKMQ (reference sequence). CDR3 length: 15 amino acids. The CDR3 here is CASSRTGGMNTEAFF. The CDR3 nucleotides are TGTGCCAGCAGCCGAACAGGGGGGATGAACACTGAAGCTTTCTTT.

This clonotype was found many times. The rearrangement links TRBV12-3 or TRBV12-4 to TRBJ2-1; D not certain. The V end lost 6 bases, the J end lost 0 bases, and 15 bases lay between the germline ends. CDR3 length equals 16 residues. The CDR3 loop reads CASSANIFSSYNEQFF. DNA of the CDR3: TGTGCCAGCAGCGCTAACATCTTCAGCTCCTACAATGAGCAGTTCTTC.